The 20 T cell receptor beta chains in this list originate from one sample, sequenced in a study of blood T cell repertoires in COVID-19. Sequenced by immunoSEQ multiplex PCR; TCRdb stores in-frame clones only, minus some. Of tens of thousands of clones in the sample, 82% are singletons; the top ten hold more than 9%. Sequenced sample: peripheral blood. These receptors were collected from a man in his 60s with acute or convalescent COVID-19.

Notes on this clone: In the same sample, other DNA sequences code for this CDR3. This rearrangement joins TRBV19 to TRBJ1-1; D might be TRBD1 (6 bases). Germline lookup yields CDR1 LNHDA and CDR2 SQIVND (reference sequence). Trimming left V 3 bases short and J 0 bases short, with 8 bases between. CDR3 size: 14 residues. The CDR3 DNA reads as TGTGCCAGTAGTATCGGACAGCTGAACACTGAAGCTTTCTTT. Amino acid sequence: CASSIGQLNTEAFF.

Of note for this clone: One end of the junction varies from germline; a read error may be responsible. The chain joins TRBV3-1 (or the pseudogene TRBV3-2) to TRBJ2-3; TRBD2 matches at 13 bases. The CDR3 length is 12 residues. Germline V gene sequence: CDR1 LGHDT, CDR2 YNNKEL (reference sequence). CDR3 DNA: TGTGCCAGCAGCACAGGGACTAGCGGGGCCTTTTTT. Its protein product is CASSTGTSGAFF.

Note on this clone: A junction boundary mismatches the germline segment, possibly from a read error. The genes are TRBV6-5 and TRBJ1-2; TRBD1 aligns across 7 bases. CDR1 is MNHEY and CDR2 is SVGAGI in the germline V gene. This CDR3 is built from 14 residues. CDR3 loop: CANSYSTGIYGYTF. In DNA, the CDR3 is TGTGCCAACAGTTACTCGACAGGGATCTATGGCTACACCTTC.

This clone has only a few counts. This chain joins TRBV5-1 and TRBJ1-2, with a weak D call TRBD1 (5 bases). The V gene's germline CDR1 is SGHRS and CDR2 YFSETQ. This CDR3 is built from 13 residues. V lost 3 bases to trimming and J lost 5 bases, with 11 bases between them. The CDR3 is CASSSGQKYGYTF. CDR3 DNA sequence: TGCGCCAGCAGCTCTGGACAAAAATATGGCTACACCTTC.

As regards this clone: The junction differs from germline at one of its ends, possibly a read error. The V and J genes are TRBV7-7 and TRBJ2-2; 7 bases fit TRBD2. The CDR3 is 15 residues long. Germline V gene data show CDR1 as SSHAT and CDR2 as FNYEAQ (reference sequence). CDR3 in amino acids: CASSPSGTTVGELFF. In nucleotides, the CDR3 is TGTGCTAGCAGCCCATCGGGGACTACGGTCGGGGAGCTGTTTTTT.

CDR3 loop: CASGGTSGGQEYF. CDR3 in DNA: TGTGCCAGCGGTGGGACTAGCGGGGGGCAGGAGTACTTC. The chain links TRBV2 to TRBJ2-4, with 15 bases matching TRBD2. The trim removed 8 bases at V and 14 bases at J, leaving 7 bases unmatched. Germline V gene data show CDR1 as SNHLY and CDR2 as FYNNEI. CDR3 size: 13 residues.

V gene TRBV18 combines with J gene TRBJ1-1; a weak D match, TRBD1 (6 bases). The CDR3 is 13 amino acids. Germline V lookup: CDR1 KGHSH, CDR2 LQKENI. Trimming took off 5 bases at V and 0 bases at J, with 7 bases between the two ends. In nucleotides, the CDR3 is TGTGCCAGCTCAAGGGGGATGAACACTGAAGCTTTCTTT. Protein product: CASSRGMNTEAFF.

The rearrangement joins TRBV20-1 to TRBJ2-7, with TRBD2 identical over 8 bases. Germline trimming cut 3 bases from V and 0 bases from J; bases unmatched to any gene: 10. The CDR3 has 16 amino acids. Looked up from germline, CDR1 is DFQATT and CDR2 is SNEGSKA (reference sequence). The CDR3 DNA follows: TGCAGTGCTAGTGCTTTCACTAGCGGTTCCTCCTACGAGCAGTACTTC. Translated: CSASAFTSGSSYEQYF.

The V call is TRBV9, the J call TRBJ1-3; no definite D call. Trimming took 3 bases from V and 3 from J, leaving 13 bases between them. The CDR3 covers 15 residues. CDR1 is SGDLS and CDR2 is YYNGEE in the germline V gene. DNA of the CDR3: TGTGCCAGCAGCGCCAACACAGTCTTTGGAAACACCATATATTTT. Its translation is CASSANTVFGNTIYF.

J is TRBJ1-1 and V is TRBV25-1; D gene uncertain. With 8 bases removed from V and 7 bases from J, the gap between germline ends came to 11 bases. Germline V gives CDR1 MGHDK, CDR2 SYGVNS. CDR3 length: 11 residues. The CDR3 loop reads CASSTSGEAFF. The CDR3 coding sequence is TGTGCCAGCTCGACCTCAGGTGAAGCTTTCTTT.

This clone was counted once. J is TRBJ1-1 and V is TRBV20-1; TRBD1 is a possible D gene (6 bases). This CDR3 comprises 13 residues. V lost 3 bases and J lost 1, with 9 bases in between. CDR1 and CDR2 from the germline V gene are DFQATT and SNEGSKA (reference sequence). CDR3 DNA: TGCAGTGCTAGTGAGACAGGGAACACTGAAGCTTTCTTT. Its translation is CSASETGNTEAFF.

The rearrangement links TRBV20-1 to TRBJ2-1; no clear D. The germline V and J ends were trimmed by 2 bases and 7 bases, with 6 bases remaining between them. This CDR3 is 11 amino acids long. CDR1 is DFQATT, CDR2 SNEGSKA, per germline (reference sequence). The CDR3 region is CSARTTNEQFF. The CDR3 coding sequence is TGCAGTGCTAGAACTACGAATGAGCAGTTCTTC.

The V call is TRBV10-3, the J call TRBJ2-1, with a possible D match to TRBD2 (7 bases). This CDR3 region has 15 residues. Germline V gives CDR1 ENHRY, CDR2 SYGVKD. Trimming shortened V by 8 bases and J by 3 bases, and 17 bases separated the two germline ends. The CDR3 DNA reads as TGTGCCATCGGGGGGGGGCTGAACGACTACAATGAGCAGTTCTTC. It encodes CAIGGGLNDYNEQFF.

The chain couples TRBV12-3 or TRBV12-4 to TRBJ1-6; tentatively, D is TRBD1 (5 bases). With 6 bases removed from V and 10 bases from J, the gap between germline ends came to 13 bases. The CDR3 is made up of 13 amino acids. CDR3 in DNA: TGTGCCAGCAGGGCGGACGGGGGGTCACCCCTCCACTTT. Protein: CASRADGGSPLHF.

The chain employs TRBV4-3 and TRBJ2-3; no reliable D call. Germline CDR1 is LGHNA and CDR2 is YSLEER. The ends were cut back, 0 bases at V and 3 bases at J, with 10 bases in the middle. The CDR3 has 15 amino acids. DNA of the CDR3: TGCGCCAGCAGCCAAGACCGCAGCGCTACAGATACGCAGTATTTT. Residues: CASSQDRSATDTQYF.

This chain uses TRBV11-2 with TRBJ1-1; 9 bases agree with TRBD1. CDR3 size: 13 residues. V trimming: 1 base; J trimming: 10 bases; junction bases outside the gene matches: 4. The germline V gene has CDR1 SGHAT and CDR2 FQNNGV. In DNA, the CDR3 is TGTGCCAGCAGCTTAGTGGGGACAGGGCGAGCTTTCTTT. It codes for CASSLVGTGRAFF. The whole variable domain, remainder taken from reference TRBV11-2 and TRBJ1-1, is EAGVAQSPRYKIIEKRQSVAFWCNPISGHATLYWYQQILGQGPKLLIQFQNNGVVDDSQLPKDRFSAERLKGVDSTLKIQPAKLEDSAVYLCASSLVGTGRAFFGQGTRLTVV.

This clone appeared once. V is TRBV6-6 and J is TRBJ2-1; the D gene is possibly TRBD2 (7 bases). The CDR3 is 14 residues long. The germline CDR1 and CDR2 sequences are MNHNY and SVGAGI (reference sequence). V was clipped by 11 bases and J by 5 bases, with 19 bases between them. The CDR3 region is CALRGASGNNEQFF. The CDR3 DNA reads TGTGCCCTCAGGGGTGCTAGCGGAAACAATGAGCAGTTCTTC.

V and J are TRBV5-6 and TRBJ1-1, with a weak D call TRBD1 (5 bases). There are 15 residues in the CDR3. Germline CDR1 and CDR2: SGHDT and YYEEEE. Deletions cut 6 bases from V and 3 bases from J, with 18 bases between. The CDR3 region is CASILLTGRDTEAFF. In DNA form, the CDR3 reads TGTGCCAGCATCCTCCTCACAGGCCGAGACACTGAAGCTTTCTTT.

The rearrangement links TRBV6-6 to TRBJ2-5; the D is unclear. Germline-derived CDR1 and CDR2 are MNHNY and SVGAGI (reference sequence). The CDR3 is made up of 12 amino acids. The germline V and J ends were trimmed by 4 bases and 4 bases, with 7 bases remaining between them. CDR3 amino acids: CASSSTLETQYF. The CDR3 DNA follows: TGTGCCAGCAGTTCCACTCTAGAGACCCAGTACTTC.

The chain links TRBV28 to TRBJ2-1, with 14 bases fitting TRBD2. The germline V gene has CDR1 MDHEN and CDR2 SYDVKM. V gave up 8 bases and J gave up 9 bases; unmatched junction bases: 6. The CDR3 covers 14 residues. CDR3 region: CASLRLAGGGEQFF. The DNA of the CDR3 is TGTGCCAGCTTACGACTAGCGGGAGGGGGTGAGCAGTTCTTC.